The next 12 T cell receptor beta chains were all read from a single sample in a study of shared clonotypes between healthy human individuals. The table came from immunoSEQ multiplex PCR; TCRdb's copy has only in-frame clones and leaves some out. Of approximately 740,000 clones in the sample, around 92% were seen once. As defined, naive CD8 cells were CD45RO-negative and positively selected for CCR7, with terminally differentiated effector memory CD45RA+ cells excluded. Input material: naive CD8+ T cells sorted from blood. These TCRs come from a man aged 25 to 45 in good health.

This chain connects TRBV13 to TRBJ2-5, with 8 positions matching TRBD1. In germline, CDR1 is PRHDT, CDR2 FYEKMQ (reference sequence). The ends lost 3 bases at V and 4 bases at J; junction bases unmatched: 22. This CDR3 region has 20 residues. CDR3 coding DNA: TGTGCCAGCAGCTTTTGGGACAGGTCTTTGGGTACACCAGGTAGAGAGACCCAGTACTTC. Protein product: CASSFWDRSLGTPGRETQYF.

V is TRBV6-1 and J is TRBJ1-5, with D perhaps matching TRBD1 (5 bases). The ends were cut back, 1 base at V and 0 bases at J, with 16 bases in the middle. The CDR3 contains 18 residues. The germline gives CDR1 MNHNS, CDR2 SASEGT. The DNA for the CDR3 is TGTGCCAGCAGTGAAGTTGCAGGGTATGGGCATAGCAATCAGCCCCAGCATTTT. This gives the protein CASSEVAGYGHSNQPQHF.

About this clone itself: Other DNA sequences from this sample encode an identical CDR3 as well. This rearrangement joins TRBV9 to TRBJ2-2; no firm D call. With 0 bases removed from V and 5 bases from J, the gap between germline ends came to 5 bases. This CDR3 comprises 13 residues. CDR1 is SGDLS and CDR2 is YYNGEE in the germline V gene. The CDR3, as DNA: TGTGCCAGCAGCGTAGGGAATACCGGGGAGCTGTTTTTT. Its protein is CASSVGNTGELFF. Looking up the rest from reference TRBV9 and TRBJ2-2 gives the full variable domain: DSGVTQTPKHLITATGQRVTLRCSPRSGDLSVYWYQQSLDQGLQFLIQYYNGEERAKGNILERFSAQQFPDLHSELNLSSLELGDSALYFCASSVGNTGELFFGEGSRLTVL.

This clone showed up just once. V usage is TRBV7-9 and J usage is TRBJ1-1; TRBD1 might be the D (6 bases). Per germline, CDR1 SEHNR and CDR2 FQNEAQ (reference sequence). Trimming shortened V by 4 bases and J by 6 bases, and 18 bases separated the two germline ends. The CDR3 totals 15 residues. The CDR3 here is CASSSRGGGGPEAFF. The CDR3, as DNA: TGTGCCAGCAGCTCCCGTGGTGGGGGGGGCCCTGAAGCTTTCTTT.

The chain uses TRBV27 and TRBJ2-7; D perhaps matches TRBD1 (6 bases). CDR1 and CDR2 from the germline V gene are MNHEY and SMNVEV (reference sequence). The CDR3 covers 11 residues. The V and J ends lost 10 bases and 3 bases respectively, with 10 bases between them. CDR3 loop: CATADSYEQYF. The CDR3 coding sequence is TGTGCCACCGCGGACAGCTACGAGCAGTACTTC.

CDR3 amino acids: CASSQEGAGIYEQYF. The DNA for the CDR3 is TGTGCCAGCAGCCAAGAAGGTGCAGGAATCTACGAGCAGTACTTC. This chain joins TRBV14 and TRBJ2-7; the D is unclear. CDR3 length: 15 amino acids. The V end was cut by 0 bases, the J end by 3 bases, with 12 bases between. In germline, CDR1 is SGHDN, CDR2 FVKESK.

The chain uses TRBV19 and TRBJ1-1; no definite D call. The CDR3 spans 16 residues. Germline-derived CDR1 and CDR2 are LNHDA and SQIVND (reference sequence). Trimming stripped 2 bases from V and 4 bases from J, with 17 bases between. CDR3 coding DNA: TGTGCCAGTAGTATACTGGATCAGGCGAAGGGCACTGAAGCTTTCTTT. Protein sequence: CASSILDQAKGTEAFF.

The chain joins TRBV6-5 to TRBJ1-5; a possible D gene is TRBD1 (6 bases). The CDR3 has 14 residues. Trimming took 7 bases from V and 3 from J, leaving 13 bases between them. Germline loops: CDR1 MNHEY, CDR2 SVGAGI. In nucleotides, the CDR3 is TGTGCCAGCAACGCAGACAGGATCAATCAGCCCCAGCATTTT. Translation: CASNADRINQPQHF.

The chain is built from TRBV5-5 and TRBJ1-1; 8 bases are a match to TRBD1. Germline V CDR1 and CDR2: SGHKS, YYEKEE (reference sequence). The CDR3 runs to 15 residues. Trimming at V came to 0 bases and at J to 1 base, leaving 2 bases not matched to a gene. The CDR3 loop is CASSLVGQGNTEAFF. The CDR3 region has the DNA TGTGCCAGCAGCTTGGTTGGACAGGGGAACACTGAAGCTTTCTTT.

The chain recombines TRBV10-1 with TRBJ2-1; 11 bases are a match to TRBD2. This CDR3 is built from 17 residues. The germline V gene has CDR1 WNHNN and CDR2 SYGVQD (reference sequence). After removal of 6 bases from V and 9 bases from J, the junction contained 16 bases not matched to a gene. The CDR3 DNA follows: TGCGCCAGCAGATTAGTAGCGGGAGGGCCGTCTGTTGGTGAGCAGTTCTTC. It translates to CASRLVAGGPSVGEQFF.

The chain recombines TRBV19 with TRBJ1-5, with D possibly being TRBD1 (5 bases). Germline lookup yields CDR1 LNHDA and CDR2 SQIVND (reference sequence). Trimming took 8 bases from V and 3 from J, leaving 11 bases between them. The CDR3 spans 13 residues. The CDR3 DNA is TGTGCCAGTTGGACCGGGACCAATCAGCCCCAGCATTTT. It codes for CASWTGTNQPQHF.

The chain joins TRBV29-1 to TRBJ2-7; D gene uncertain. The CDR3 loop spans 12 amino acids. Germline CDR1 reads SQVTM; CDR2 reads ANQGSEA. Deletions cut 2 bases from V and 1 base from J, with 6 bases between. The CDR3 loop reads CSVELLSYEQYF. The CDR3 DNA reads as TGCAGCGTTGAACTCTTGTCCTACGAGCAGTACTTC.